This T cell receptor beta chain stems from a study of T cell clones after liver transplantation. Sequencing was performed with immunoSEQ multiplex PCR; in TCRdb, only in-frame clones are kept and a portion is missing. The repertoire holds 95,000 to 110,000 clones, with about 86% as singletons. Study-wide findings and caveats: Compared with third party-reactive sequences, donor-reactive ones declined more, independent of withdrawal success.

A remark on this clone: The target antigen is unknown.

CD3+CD4+ and CD3+CD8+ cells were FACS-sorted from thawed unstimulated PBMCs. This CDR3 contains 13 residues. V lost 10 bases and J lost 4, with 16 bases in between. The germline CDR1 and CDR2 sequences are SNHLY and FYNNEI. The receptor's source is a human patient who received a liver transplant. The graft donor may account for some of the T cells. This specimen was CD4+ T cells from blood, taken approximately 43 months after liver transplant. The chain carries TRBV2 and TRBJ2-5; D possibly uses TRBD1 or TRBD2 (5 bases each). The CDR3 protein is CATRGPVGETQYF. The CDR3 DNA is TGTGCCACACGGGGACCAGTCGGAGAGACCCAGTACTTC.